The TCR beta chain described here comes from a study of blood T cell repertoires in COVID-19. Germline CDR1 is ENHRY and CDR2 is SYGVKD. This CDR3 region has 16 residues. Unmatched junction bases numbered 5, after V lost 0 bases and J lost 3 bases. The data were produced by immunoSEQ multiplex PCR, yet TCRdb's version contains in-frame clones alone and is incomplete. The sample lists 250,000 to 300,000 clones, 85% occurring once. This chain links TRBV10-3 with TRBJ1-5; 7 nucleotides align to TRBD1. Material: PBMCs or T cells enriched from blood (not recorded which). This receptor was obtained from a woman aged 45-60 years who had been exposed to COVID-19. DNA for the CDR3: TGTGCCATCAGTGAGTCGGCGGGACAGTTCAATCAGCCCCAGCATTTT. Translating gives CAISESAGQFNQPQHF.